This T cell receptor beta chain comes out of a study of tumor and adjacent non-tumor tissue in lung cancer. Study-level background: Stage I to III disease affected about nine men and 4 or 5 women aged roughly 31 to 76. Approximately 4 million productive TCRbeta reads were obtained per sample on average.

No cell sorting was done before RNA was extracted from the tissue. Study-wide results and caveats: Tumor repertoires had a smaller top 100 clone share than normal lung.

V shed 0 bases, J shed 6 bases, and the junction held 10 bases outside the gene matches. This CDR3 comprises 17 residues. Germline lookup yields CDR1 SGHTA and CDR2 FQGNSA. TCRbeta libraries were built with three rounds of nested PCR, modified from ARM-PCR. TCRdb passed the multiplex PCR reads through MiXCR, listing each CDR3 protein once. The table has approximately 110,000 distinct CDR3 sequences, roughly 74% seen once. As regards this clonotype: What it recognizes is unknown. This may stem from a read error, because a much larger clone lies one nucleotide away.

The rearrangement joins TRBV7-2 to TRBJ2-3; TRBD2 matches 9 bases. The specimen sequenced was lung tumor tissue. The TCR was taken from an older woman with non-small cell lung cancer. In DNA, the CDR3 is TGTACCAGCAGCTTAGCTTTGGCTAGCGGGAAAGGGGATACGCAGTATTTT. Protein sequence: CTSSLALASGKGDTQYF.